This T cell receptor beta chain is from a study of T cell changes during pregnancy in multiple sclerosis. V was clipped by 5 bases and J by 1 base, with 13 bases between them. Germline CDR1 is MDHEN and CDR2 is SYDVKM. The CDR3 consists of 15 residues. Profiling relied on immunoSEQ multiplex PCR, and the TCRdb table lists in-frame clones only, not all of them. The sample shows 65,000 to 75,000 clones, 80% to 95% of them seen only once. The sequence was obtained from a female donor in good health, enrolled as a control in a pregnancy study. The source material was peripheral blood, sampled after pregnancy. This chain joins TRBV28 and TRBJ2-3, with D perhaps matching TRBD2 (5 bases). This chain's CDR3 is CASSQTRIRTDTQYF. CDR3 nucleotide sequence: TGTGCCAGCAGTCAAACTAGAATTCGCACAGATACGCAGTATTTT.